Below are 15 T cell receptor beta chains sequenced from a single sample in a study of shared clonotypes between healthy human individuals. Data came from immunoSEQ multiplex PCR; TCRdb stores just in-frame clones and leaves some out. Here the sample spans about 820,000 clones, about 92% being singletons. CD45RO negativity and positive selection for CCR7 defined naive CD8 cells, a population that excluded terminally differentiated effector memory CD45RA+ cells. Sequences were obtained from naive CD8+ T cells sorted from blood. These TCRs come from a man between 25 and 39 years old in good health.

This chain connects TRBV28 to TRBJ2-4, with 11 bases that match TRBD2. Looked up from germline, CDR1 is MDHEN and CDR2 is SYDVKM. Trimming took 3 bases from V and 9 from J; bases not matched to a gene: 10. This CDR3 comprises 16 residues. The CDR3 region is CASSFLLAGVRVIQYF. The CDR3 region has the DNA TGTGCCAGCAGTTTCTTACTAGCGGGAGTTAGGGTCATTCAGTACTTC.

The gene calls are TRBV28 and TRBJ1-3, with TRBD1 matching 7 bases. V lost 5 bases and J lost 0; bases outside the gene matches: 7. This CDR3 is 16 amino acids long. Germline V lookup: CDR1 MDHEN, CDR2 SYDVKM. The CDR3 nucleotides are TGTGCCAGCAGTGGGGACAGCCGCTACTCTGGAAACACCATATATTTT. Its translation: CASSGDSRYSGNTIYF. Supplemented by reference TRBV28 and TRBJ1-3, the full variable domain reads DVKVTQSSRYLVKRTGEKVFLECVQDMDHENMFWYRQDPGLGLRLIYFSYDVKMKEKGDIPEGYSVSREKKERFSLILESASTNQTSMYLCASSGDSRYSGNTIYFGEGSWLTVV.

This chain joins TRBV2 and TRBJ2-1; 11 nucleotides agree with TRBD2. The CDR3 runs 14 residues. Unmatched junction bases numbered 9, after V lost 9 bases and J lost 8 bases. Germline V gene sequence: CDR1 SNHLY, CDR2 FYNNEI. CDR3 residues: CARSSGRAGDEQFF. The DNA for the CDR3 is TGTGCCAGAAGTAGCGGGAGGGCCGGGGATGAGCAGTTCTTC.

Regarding this clone: At one end the junction does not follow the germline gene, possibly because of a read error. This sequence joins TRBV7-7 and TRBJ1-2, with D possibly being TRBD1 (5 bases). The CDR3 is 14 residues long. Germline lookup yields CDR1 SSHAT and CDR2 FNYEAQ (reference sequence). In DNA, the CDR3 is TGTGCTAGCAGCCGTCCGGGACCCTCGGATGGCTACACCTTC. Translation: CASSRPGPSDGYTF.

V usage is TRBV2 and J usage is TRBJ2-2, with TRBD2 as a possible D gene (6 bases). Trimming left V 7 bases short and J 7 bases short, with 10 bases between. Germline V gene lookup returns CDR1 SNHLY and CDR2 FYNNEI. The length of the CDR3 is 12 residues. CDR3 bases: TGTGCCAGCACGGAGGGTATCGGGGAGCTGTTTTTT. Translating it yields CASTEGIGELFF.

The chain is built from TRBV7-2 and TRBJ1-4; 7 bases align to TRBD1. V trimming: 5 bases; J trimming: 5 bases; junction bases outside the gene matches: 8. The CDR3 is 15 amino acids. Germline V gene lookup returns CDR1 SGHTA and CDR2 FQGNSA. The CDR3 bases are TGTGCCAGCAGCCCACCACAGGGGCCGAATGAAAAACTGTTTTTT. Its protein product is CASSPPQGPNEKLFF.

This chain links TRBV9 with TRBJ2-3; weak D call: TRBD2 (6 bases). CDR3 length equals 16 residues. The V end was cut by 2 bases, the J end by 1 base, with 14 bases between. The germline CDR1 and CDR2 sequences are SGDLS and YYNGEE. The CDR3 here is CASSVGTGEGTDTQYF. CDR3 DNA sequence: TGTGCCAGCAGCGTGGGAACGGGGGAGGGCACAGATACGCAGTATTTT.

DNA of the CDR3: TGCAGCGTTGAAAGCCGCTATGGCTACACCTTC. Its translation is CSVESRYGYTF. The chain is built from TRBV29-1 and TRBJ1-2; the D is unclear. The CDR3 consists of 11 residues. Germline V gene sequence: CDR1 SQVTM, CDR2 ANQGSEA. The V gene lost 2 bases and the J gene lost 4 bases, with 5 bases spanning the gap.

The J gene is TRBJ2-7, the V gene TRBV11-2; the D gene could be TRBD1 or TRBD2 (5 bases each). Trimming pared 1 base from V and 2 bases from J, leaving 9 bases between. Looked up from germline, CDR1 is SGHAT and CDR2 is FQNNGV. The CDR3 sequence is 14 residues long. The CDR3 is CASSLAGPPYEQYF. The CDR3 nucleotides are TGTGCCAGCAGCTTAGCGGGGCCGCCCTACGAGCAGTACTTC.

This chain uses TRBV2 with TRBJ1-2, with 10 bases fitting TRBD1. Trimming cost V 6 bases and J 6 bases; bases outside gene matches: 7. The germline V gene has CDR1 SNHLY and CDR2 FYNNEI. This CDR3 comprises 14 residues. In nucleotides, the CDR3 is TGTGCCAGCAGCGGACAGGGGGTTTACGATGGCTACACCTTC. It yields the protein CASSGQGVYDGYTF.

The CDR3 DNA sequence: TGCGCCAGCAGCTCCGGGACTAGCGGATACAATGAGCAGTTCTTC. This codes for CASSSGTSGYNEQFF. This rearrangement joins TRBV4-1 to TRBJ2-1; 11 positions agree with TRBD2. The CDR3 spans 15 residues. J was trimmed by 4 bases and V by 5 bases; bases with no gene match: 4. In germline, CDR1 is MGHRA, CDR2 YSYEKL.

The V gene is TRBV4-1, the J gene TRBJ2-2, with D possibly matching TRBD2 (5 bases). The germline gives CDR1 MGHRA, CDR2 YSYEKL. The CDR3 runs to 15 residues. Trimming took off 4 bases at V and 3 bases at J, with 12 bases between the two ends. The CDR3 DNA sequence: TGCGCCAGCAGCCCTTTTCGGGATCACACCGGGGAGCTGTTTTTT. Its translation is CASSPFRDHTGELFF.

This CDR3 is CASSPPGGTREQFF. In DNA form, the CDR3 reads TGTGCCAGCTCACCACCTGGGGGTACTCGGGAGCAGTTCTTC. V usage is TRBV18 and J usage is TRBJ2-1; either TRBD1 or TRBD2 may fit D (5 bases each). The CDR3 spans 14 residues. Trimming shortened V by 0 bases and J by 10 bases, and 13 bases separated the two germline ends. Germline V gene data show CDR1 as KGHSH and CDR2 as LQKENI.

The J gene is TRBJ2-5, the V gene TRBV9; the match to TRBD2 covers 14 bases. Germline CDR1 SGDLS, CDR2 YYNGEE. The CDR3 totals 15 residues. With 3 bases clipped from V and 5 bases from J, the junction kept 3 bases outside the gene matches. The CDR3 coding sequence is TGTGCCAGCAGCGAGGGACTAGCGGGAGTGGAGACCCAGTACTTC. Translation: CASSEGLAGVETQYF.

The chain carries TRBV15 and TRBJ1-1, with 7 bases lining up with TRBD1. V dropped 0 bases and J dropped 4; count of bases not matched to a gene: 2. The germline gives CDR1 LNHNV, CDR2 YYDKDF (reference sequence). This CDR3 is built from 14 residues. CDR3 residues: CATSRDDRVTEAFF. Written as DNA, the CDR3 is TGTGCCACCAGCAGAGATGACAGGGTCACTGAAGCTTTCTTT.